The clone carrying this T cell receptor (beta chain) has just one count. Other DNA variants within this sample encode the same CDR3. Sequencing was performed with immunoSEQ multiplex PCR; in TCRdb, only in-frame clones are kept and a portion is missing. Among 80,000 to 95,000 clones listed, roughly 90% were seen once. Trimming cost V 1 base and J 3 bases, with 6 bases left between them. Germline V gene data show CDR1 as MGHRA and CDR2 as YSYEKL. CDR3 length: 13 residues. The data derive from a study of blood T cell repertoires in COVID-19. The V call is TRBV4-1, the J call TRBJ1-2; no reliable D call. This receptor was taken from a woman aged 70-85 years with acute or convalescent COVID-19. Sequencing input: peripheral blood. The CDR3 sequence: CASSQVPDYGYTF. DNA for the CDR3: TGCGCCAGCAGCCAAGTCCCTGACTATGGCTACACCTTC.